This TCR beta chain was sequenced for a study of naive and memory T cell subsets. Findings of the study overall: Potentially, T cell activation and differentiation skew this RNA-based measurement.

Ligated cDNA underwent four rounds of PCR with nested alpha and beta constant region primers and SP2. Reverse transcription of blood and skin TCR RNA was primed at alpha and beta constant regions. Via MiXCR, TCRdb re-called the 5' RACE reads, giving one row per CDR3 protein. The table shows tens of thousands of distinct CDR3 sequences, with less than 10% occurring only once. The CDR3 runs to 18 residues. V was trimmed by 1 base and J by 3 bases, leaving 25 bases between them. CDR1 DFQATT and CDR2 SNEGSKA come from the germline V gene (reference sequence). At least ten counts were recorded for this clonotype. Its antigen remains unknown. The library had UMIs added by 3' ligation of an oligonucleotide to TCR cDNA. Adult healthy volunteers gave 2.5 ml peripheral blood for whole-blood RNA. Unsorted total RNA, 1 to 1000 ng, was DNase treated before reverse transcription.

This sequence originates from a female donor in good health. J is TRBJ2-7 and V is TRBV20-1; D may match TRBD1 or TRBD2 (5 bases each). The CDR3 region has the DNA TGCAGTGCTAGAGCACCCCGGGGTGGGGCCAACATTATCTACGAGCAGTACTTC. Translating it yields CSARAPRGGANIIYEQYF.